Shown below are 5 T cell receptor beta chains from a single sample sequenced in a study of blood T cells in healthy people across ages. Sample-barcoded 5' priming and a J-beta primer mix drove a second PCR of about 7 to 12 cycles. From the 5' RACE reads, TCRdb called clonotypes with MiXCR, one entry per CDR3 protein. The top ten hold about 7.7% of the sample, which has around 1,500,000 distinct CDR3 sequences, roughly 28% seen once. Input material: blood. Receptors originate from a woman aged 30 to 39 in good health.

To note about this clonotype: This may stem from a read error, because a much larger clone lies one nucleotide away. The rearrangement joins TRBV29-1 to TRBJ1-2, with a tentative D call TRBD1 (5 bases). Germline V gives CDR1 SQVTM, CDR2 ANQGSEA. The CDR3 loop spans 13 amino acids. Trimming shortened V by 7 bases and J by 4 bases, and 16 bases separated the two germline ends. The CDR3 loop is CSGGGKGCYGYTF. In nucleotides, the CDR3 is TGCAGCGGCGGGGGTAAAGGATGCTATGGCTACACCTTC. Full variable domain (missing parts from reference TRBV29-1 and TRBJ1-2): SAVISQKPSRDICQRGTSLTIQCQVDSQVTMMFWYRQQPGQSLTLIATANQGSEATYESGFVIDKFPISRPNLTFSTLTVSNMSPEDSSIYLCSGGGKGCYGYTFGSGTRLTVV.

This clonotype was seen only a few times. V is TRBV19 and J is TRBJ2-7, with TRBD2 matching over 7 bases. This CDR3 spans 15 amino acids. Looked up from germline, CDR1 is LNHDA and CDR2 is SQIVND (reference sequence). Trimming took 6 bases from V and 2 from J; bases not matched to a gene: 10. For the CDR3, the DNA is TGTGCCAGTAGAAGTCCCGGGACTAACACCTACGAGCAGTACTTC. It encodes CASRSPGTNTYEQYF. Full variable domain (remainder filled in from reference TRBV19 and TRBJ2-7): DGGITQSPKYLFRKEGQNVTLSCEQNLNHDAMYWYRQDPGQGLRLIYYSQIVNDFQKGDIAEGYSVSREKKESFPLTVTSAQKNPTAFYLCASRSPGTNTYEQYFGPGTRLTVT.

In its sample, this clonotype was seen a few times. The chain recombines TRBV20-1 with TRBJ1-5; D is undetermined. Trimming removed 0 bases from V and 3 bases from J, with 9 bases in between. Germline assignment: CDR1 DFQATT and CDR2 SNEGSKA (reference sequence). CDR3 length equals 14 residues. CDR3 protein: CSARDLEFNQPQHF. The CDR3 nucleotides read TGCAGTGCTAGAGATCTGGAGTTCAATCAGCCCCAGCATTTT.

The chain combines TRBV7-9 with TRBJ2-7; D possibly corresponds to TRBD2 (5 bases). From germline, CDR1 is SEHNR and CDR2 FQNEAQ (reference sequence). CDR3 length equals 12 residues. Trimming took 7 bases from V and 4 from J, leaving 11 bases between them. The CDR3 sequence is CASTTDLYEQYF. In nucleotides, the CDR3 is TGTGCCAGCACTACGGACTTATACGAGCAGTACTTC.

This sequence joins TRBV5-6 and TRBJ2-1; 7 nucleotides line up with TRBD2. Germline V gene lookup returns CDR1 SGHDT and CDR2 YYEEEE. J lost 0 bases, V lost 9 bases, and 9 bases had no gene match. The CDR3 is made up of 15 amino acids. CDR3 DNA sequence: TGTGCCACCCAGGGACTACACAGCTCCTACAATGAGCAGTTCTTC. Translating gives CATQGLHSSYNEQFF.